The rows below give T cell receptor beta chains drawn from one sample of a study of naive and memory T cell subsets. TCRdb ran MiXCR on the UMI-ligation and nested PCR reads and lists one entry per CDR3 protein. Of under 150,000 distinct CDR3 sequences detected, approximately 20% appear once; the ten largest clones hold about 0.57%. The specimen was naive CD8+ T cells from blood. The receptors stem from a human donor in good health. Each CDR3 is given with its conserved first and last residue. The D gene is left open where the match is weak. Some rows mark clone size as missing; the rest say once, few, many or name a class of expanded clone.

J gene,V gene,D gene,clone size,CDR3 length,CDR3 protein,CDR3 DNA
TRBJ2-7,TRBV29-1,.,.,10,CSAFGAEQYF,TGCAGCGCTTTTGGGGCCGAGCAGTACTTC
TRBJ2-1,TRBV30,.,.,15,CAWNPPRDLDNEQFF,TGTGCCTGGAATCCTCCTAGGGACCTTGACAATGAGCAGTTCTTC
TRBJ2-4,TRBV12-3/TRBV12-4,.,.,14,CASSSREGQNIQYF,TGTGCCAGCAGTTCCCGGGAAGGGCAAAACATTCAGTACTTC
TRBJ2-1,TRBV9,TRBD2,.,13,CASSAGVVYEQFF,TGTGCCAGCTCGGCGGGGGTAGTATATGAGCAGTTCTTC
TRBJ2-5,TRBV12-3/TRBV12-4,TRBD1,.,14,CASTPGGRQETQYF,TGTGCCAGCACCCCAGGGGGTAGACAAGAGACCCAGTACTTC
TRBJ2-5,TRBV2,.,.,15,CASSVPRTEGETQYF,TGTGCCAGCAGTGTTCCCCGGACAGAGGGGGAGACCCAGTACTTC
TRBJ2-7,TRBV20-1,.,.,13,CSARESSSYEQYF,TGCAGTGCTCGAGAGTCTTCCTCCTACGAGCAGTACTTC
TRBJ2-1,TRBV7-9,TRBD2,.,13,CASSLEREVVEFF,TGTGCCAGCAGCTTGGAGCGGGAGGTCGTTGAGTTCTTC
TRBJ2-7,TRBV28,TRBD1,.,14,CASSRQGASGEQYF,TGTGCCAGCAGCAGACAGGGGGCATCAGGCGAGCAGTACTTC
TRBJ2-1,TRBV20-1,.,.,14,CSAAGVSSYNEQFF,TGCAGTGCTGCCGGGGTAAGCTCCTACAATGAGCAGTTCTTC
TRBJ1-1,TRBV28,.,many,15,CASGGQGEMNTEAFF,TGTGCCAGCGGGGGTCAAGGCGAAATGAACACTGAAGCTTTCTTT
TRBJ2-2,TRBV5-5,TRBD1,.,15,CASSPGTGGAEELFF,TGTGCCAGCAGCCCAGGGACAGGGGGAGCGGAGGAGCTGTTTTTT
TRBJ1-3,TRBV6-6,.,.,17,CASSYPGQLGSGNTIYF,TGTGCCAGCAGTTATCCTGGACAGCTGGGCTCTGGAAACACCATATATTTT
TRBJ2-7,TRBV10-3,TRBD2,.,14,CAISGLAGLYEQYF,TGTGCCATCAGCGGACTAGCGGGTCTTTACGAGCAGTACTTC
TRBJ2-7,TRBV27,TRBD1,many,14,CASSSGTGFYEQYF,TGTGCCAGCAGTTCGGGGACAGGCTTCTACGAGCAGTACTTC
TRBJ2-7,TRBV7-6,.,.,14,CASSLTESSYEQYF,TGTGCCAGCAGCTTAACAGAAAGCTCCTACGAGCAGTACTTC
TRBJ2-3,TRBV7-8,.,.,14,CASSLEGLADTQYF,TGTGCCAGCAGCTTAGAAGGATTAGCTGATACGCAGTATTTT
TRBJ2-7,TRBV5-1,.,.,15,CASSLVGGNNYEQYF,TGCGCCAGCAGCTTGGTCGGGGGTAATAACTACGAGCAGTACTTC
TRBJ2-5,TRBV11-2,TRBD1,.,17,CASSSFLQGSTRETQYF,TGTGCCAGCAGTTCTTTCTTACAGGGGTCTACCCGGGAGACCCAGTACTTC
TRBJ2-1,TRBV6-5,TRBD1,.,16,CASSGSGQGAEDEQFF,TGTGCCAGCAGTGGATCGGGACAGGGGGCGGAGGATGAGCAGTTCTTC
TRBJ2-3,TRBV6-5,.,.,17,CASSSGQQGDSTDTQYF,TGTGCCAGCAGCTCCGGTCAACAGGGAGATAGCACAGATACGCAGTATTTT
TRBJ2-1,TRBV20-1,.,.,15,CSARDEGKSYNEQFF,TGCAGTGCTAGAGATGAGGGGAAATCCTACAATGAGCAGTTCTTC
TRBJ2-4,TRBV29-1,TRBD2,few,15,CSVVYGRALQNIQYF,TGCAGCGTTGTCTACGGGAGGGCCTTGCAAAACATTCAGTACTTC
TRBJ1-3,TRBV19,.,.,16,CASTNRQGAIGNTIYF,TGTGCCAGTACCAACCGCCAAGGAGCCATTGGAAACACCATATATTTT